One sample yielded the 10 T cell receptor beta chains listed below, sequenced in a study of blood T cell repertoires in COVID-19 (dated by TCRdb to the early 2020s). Library preparation employed the immunoSEQ multiplex PCR assay. TCRdb carries this immuneACCESS record with in-frame sequences only. Its versions omit some clonotypes, under half of them owing to an unresolved V gene in the studies checked, with the rest unexplained. This sample gives around 230,000 clones in total; more than 70% of them show up just once. The top ten clones comprise 8% to 10% of the sample. Sequencing was performed on peripheral blood. All receptors derive from a woman between 50 and 59 years old with acute or convalescent COVID-19.

On this clone itself: This same CDR3 is encoded by further DNA sequences in the sample. The chain recombines TRBV7-2 with TRBJ2-1; 7 bases align to TRBD2. The CDR3 length is 15 residues. Germline-derived CDR1 and CDR2 are SGHTA and FQGNSA. Trimming took 5 bases from V and 4 from J; bases not matched to a gene: 8. The CDR3 loop is CASSPPGLLYNEQFF. For the CDR3, the DNA is TGTGCCAGCAGCCCCCCGGGACTACTATACAATGAGCAGTTCTTC.

V is TRBV2 and J is TRBJ2-5, with 9 bases fitting TRBD1. The trim removed 4 bases at V and 4 bases at J, leaving 4 bases unmatched. Looked up from germline, CDR1 is SNHLY and CDR2 is FYNNEI. The length of the CDR3 is 14 residues. In DNA, the CDR3 is TGTGCCAGCAGTGCCGGACAGGGGAGAGAGACCCAGTACTTC. Translated: CASSAGQGRETQYF.

This clone was counted only a few times. V is TRBV5-6 and J is TRBJ1-2; perhaps TRBD1 as D (5 bases). The germline CDR1 and CDR2 sequences are SGHDT and YYEEEE. There are 14 residues in the CDR3. The V gene lost 2 bases and the J gene lost 2 bases, with 10 bases spanning the gap. The CDR3 loop reads CASSFQGLNYGYTF. The CDR3 DNA reads TGTGCCAGCAGCTTTCAGGGTTTAAACTATGGCTACACCTTC.

This clone was detected a few times. The chain is built from TRBV4-1 and TRBJ1-5, with TRBD1 matching over 9 bases. The CDR3 spans 17 residues. Germline values: CDR1 MGHRA, CDR2 YSYEKL. Trimming cost V 0 bases and J 3 bases; bases outside gene matches: 6. The CDR3 nucleotides read TGCGCCAGCAGCCAAGATTCGGGGACAGGGTACAATCAGCCCCAGCATTTT. Residues: CASSQDSGTGYNQPQHF.

The chain employs TRBV6-5 and TRBJ2-1, with D maybe TRBD1 (8 bases). Germline assignment: CDR1 MNHEY and CDR2 SVGAGI. CDR3 length: 15 residues. Trimming left V 8 bases short and J 5 bases short, with 19 bases between. Written as DNA, the CDR3 is TGTGCCAGCGCACACAGGGGGGGGTTCGACAATGAGCAGTTCTTC. Residues: CASAHRGGFDNEQFF.

The chain links TRBV19 to TRBJ2-1; D is unclear. The ends were cut back, 1 base at V and 8 bases at J, with 6 bases in the middle. Germline CDR1 is LNHDA and CDR2 is SQIVND (reference sequence). This CDR3 spans 12 amino acids. CDR3 in DNA: TGTGCCAGTAGTATAGGTCCCTATGAGCAGTTCTTC. It translates to CASSIGPYEQFF.

V and J are TRBV15 and TRBJ2-1, with D possibly being TRBD2 (7 bases). V lost 2 bases, J lost 6 bases, and 23 bases lay in between. This CDR3 is 18 amino acids long. Per germline, CDR1 LNHNV and CDR2 YYDKDF (reference sequence). The CDR3 reads CATSRFLGEGVTGNEQFF. CDR3 DNA sequence: TGTGCCACCAGCAGATTCCTGGGGGAGGGGGTGACAGGCAATGAGCAGTTCTTC. Looking up the rest from reference TRBV15 and TRBJ2-1 gives the full variable domain: DAMVIQNPRYQVTQFGKPVTLSCSQTLNHNVMYWYQQKSSQAPKLLFHYYDKDFNNEADTPDNFQSRRPNTSFCFLDIRSPGLGDTAMYLCATSRFLGEGVTGNEQFFGPGTRLTVL.

The rearrangement links TRBV6-2 or TRBV6-3 to TRBJ2-5; D gene unclear. CDR3 length equals 11 residues. Germline CDR1 reads MNHEY; CDR2 reads SVGEGT. Trimming took 7 bases from V and 4 from J, leaving 7 bases between them. CDR3 sequence: CASTPGETQYF. The CDR3 DNA follows: TGTGCCAGCACCCCCGGAGAGACCCAGTACTTC.

V and J are TRBV6-5 and TRBJ1-1; the D gene is possibly TRBD1 (5 bases). V was clipped by 8 bases and J by 5 bases, with 15 bases between them. Germline V CDR1 and CDR2: MNHEY, SVGAGI. CDR3 length equals 13 residues. The CDR3 DNA sequence: TGTGCCAGCGGGTCAGGCCGGGGGACTGAAGCTTTCTTT. Its protein is CASGSGRGTEAFF.

The V gene is TRBV4-2, the J gene TRBJ2-1, with 8 bases aligning to TRBD2. CDR3 size: 16 residues. Losses at the gene ends were 0 bases for V and 6 bases for J; bases not matched to a gene: 7. The germline V gene encodes CDR1 LGHNA and CDR2 YNFKEQ. The chain's CDR3 is CASSQDLTSGRNEQFF. The CDR3 bases are TGTGCCAGCAGCCAAGATCTAACTAGCGGTCGCAATGAGCAGTTCTTC.